The rows below give T cell receptor beta chains drawn from one sample of a study of cytomegalovirus exposure and HLA in healthy donors. Generated by immunoSEQ multiplex PCR, the TCRdb table keeps only in-frame clones and is missing some. This sample has 200,000 to 250,000 clones, with approximately 80% found just once. Sequencing input: PBMCs. The receptors originated from a woman aged 25 to 45 in good health and CMV-seropositive. Each CDR3 is given with its conserved first and last residue. The D gene is left open where the match is weak. Where a row states a size, it is once, few, many or the class of an expanded clone; other rows omit it.

j_call,v_call,clone_size,d_call,cdr3_aa,cdr3_nt
TRBJ1-1,TRBV5-1,-,-,CASSLDGEGVTEAFF,TGCGCCAGCAGCCTGGATGGGGAGGGGGTCACTGAAGCTTTCTTT
TRBJ2-1,TRBV2,-,TRBD2,CASRGGSGSYNEQFF,TGTGCCAGCAGGGGGGGGAGCGGGAGCTACAATGAGCAGTTCTTC
TRBJ1-2,TRBV6-1,-,TRBD1,CASRGRQGVAYGYTF,TGTGCCAGCAGGGGGAGACAGGGGGTGGCCTATGGCTACACCTTC
TRBJ2-2,TRBV5-1,-,-,CASSLVQITGELFF,TGCGCCAGCAGCTTGGTTCAGATAACCGGGGAGCTGTTTTTT
TRBJ2-5,TRBV5-1,-,TRBD2,CASNPTSGEETQYF,TGCGCCAGCAACCCCACTAGCGGGGAGGAGACCCAGTACTTC
TRBJ2-3,TRBV11-2,-,-,CASSLSPYTDTQYF,TGTGCCAGCAGCTTATCCCCCTACACAGATACGCAGTATTTT
TRBJ2-5,TRBV27,-,-,CASSSDSWGTQYF,TGTGCCAGCAGTTCGGACTCTTGGGGGACCCAGTACTTC
TRBJ1-5,TRBV5-5,-,-,CASSLHFGSQPQHF,TGTGCCAGCAGCCTACACTTCGGGTCACAGCCCCAGCATTTT
TRBJ2-7,TRBV14,-,-,CASSQDMGYEQYF,TGTGCCAGCAGCCAAGATATGGGTTACGAGCAGTACTTC
TRBJ1-2,TRBV15,-,-,CATSRDRAVAYGYTF,TGTGCCACCAGCAGAGATCGGGCAGTCGCCTATGGCTACACCTTC
TRBJ1-5,TRBV7-2,few,-,CASSNQGNQPQHF,TGTGCCAGCAGCAACCAAGGGAATCAGCCCCAGCATTTT
TRBJ2-1,TRBV30,few,-,CAWWSYNEQFF,TGTGCCTGGTGGTCCTACAATGAGCAGTTCTTC
TRBJ1-1,TRBV28,few,-,CASSLGGWQGNTEAFF,TGTGCCAGCAGTTTAGGAGGGTGGCAGGGGAACACTGAAGCTTTCTTT
TRBJ1-4,TRBV28,few,-,CASSLGASKLFF,TGTGCCAGCAGTTTAGGGGCATCTAAACTGTTTTTT
TRBJ2-5,TRBV30,-,TRBD2,CAWSTYSGTGWETQYF,TGTGCCTGGAGTACTTATAGCGGGACGGGGTGGGAGACCCAGTACTTC
TRBJ2-7,TRBV25-1,-,TRBD1,CASSPGDSYYEQYF,TGTGCCAGCAGTCCAGGGGACAGCTACTACGAGCAGTACTTC
TRBJ1-2,TRBV30,-,TRBD1,CAWSGWTGGFRDYGYTF,TGTGCCTGGAGTGGGTGGACAGGGGGCTTTAGGGACTATGGCTACACCTTC
TRBJ2-7,TRBV28,-,TRBD2,CASRVTSGWGPYEQYF,TGTGCCAGCAGGGTAACTAGCGGGTGGGGACCCTACGAGCAGTACTTC
TRBJ1-1,TRBV27,-,-,CASSPVDAVGTEAFF,TGTGCCAGCAGTCCCGTCGACGCGGTAGGCACTGAAGCTTTCTTT
TRBJ2-5,TRBV6-5,few,-,CASSYGQLNPETQYF,TGTGCCAGCAGTTACGGACAGCTAAACCCAGAGACCCAGTACTTC
TRBJ1-5,TRBV27,-,-,CASGDKYSNQPQHF,TGTGCCAGCGGGGACAAATATAGCAATCAGCCCCAGCATTTT
TRBJ1-1,TRBV30,-,-,CASALNTEAFF,TGTGCCTCTGCGTTGAACACTGAAGCTTTCTTT
TRBJ1-5,TRBV6-5,-,TRBD1,CASRRDRANQPQHF,TGTGCCAGCAGGCGCGACAGGGCAAATCAGCCCCAGCATTTT
TRBJ1-3,TRBV9,-,-,CASSVGMGTAGNTIYF,TGTGCCAGCAGCGTAGGGATGGGGACCGCGGGAAACACCATATATTTT
TRBJ2-3,TRBV5-6,-,-,CASSLTGRTDTQYF,TGTGCCAGCAGCTTGACAGGGAGGACAGATACGCAGTATTTT
TRBJ2-1,TRBV7-8,-,-,CASSLAGWSSYNEQFF,TGTGCCAGCAGCTTAGCGGGGTGGAGCTCCTACAATGAGCAGTTCTTC
TRBJ2-7,TRBV4-3,-,TRBD2,CASSQTSGAYEQYF,TGCGCCAGCAGCCAGACTAGCGGGGCGTACGAGCAGTACTTC
TRBJ2-3,TRBV7-8,-,-,CASSLAGAHTDTQYF,TGTGCCAGCAGCTTAGCGGGAGCCCACACAGATACGCAGTATTTT
TRBJ2-7,TRBV29-1,-,-,CSVTDSQYEQYF,TGCAGCGTTACGGACAGTCAGTACGAGCAGTACTTC
TRBJ1-1,TRBV6-5,once,-,CASRVGRNLNTEAFF,TGTGCCAGCAGGGTGGGCCGGAACCTGAACACTGAAGCTTTCTTT
TRBJ1-2,TRBV15,-,-,CATSMGNSWTQVGYGYTF,TGTGCCACCAGCATGGGTAACTCTTGGACGCAAGTAGGCTATGGCTACACCTTC
TRBJ2-3,TRBV7-8,once,TRBD2,CASSRRTISGRAWITQYF,TGTGCCAGCAGCAGACGGACGATTAGCGGGAGGGCATGGATAACGCAGTATTTT
TRBJ2-7,TRBV28,-,TRBD2,CASRDSGSYEQYF,TGTGCCAGCAGGGATAGCGGGAGTTACGAGCAGTACTTC
TRBJ2-7,TRBV2,-,TRBD2,CASSITSGGSEQYF,TGTGCCAGCAGCATCACTAGCGGCGGTTCCGAGCAGTACTTC
TRBJ2-2,TRBV21-1,-,-,CASSKARTGPGELFF,TGTGCCAGCAGCAAAGCGCGGACAGGCCCCGGGGAGCTGTTTTTT
TRBJ2-7,TRBV7-9,-,TRBD1,CASRNRTGRTYEQYF,TGTGCCAGCAGAAACCGGACAGGGAGAACCTACGAGCAGTACTTC
TRBJ2-1,TRBV9,-,TRBD2,CASSLTSGDYNEQFF,TGTGCCAGCAGCCTCACTAGCGGAGACTACAATGAGCAGTTCTTC
TRBJ2-7,TRBV2,-,-,CASSDWPEQYF,TGTGCCAGCAGTGACTGGCCTGAGCAGTACTTC
TRBJ2-7,TRBV13,once,-,CASSLGDSYEQYF,TGTGCCAGCAGCTTAGGGGACAGCTACGAGCAGTACTTC
TRBJ2-2,TRBV27,-,-,CASSSGPYTGELFF,TGTGCCAGCAGCTCGGGACCCTACACCGGGGAGCTGTTTTTT
TRBJ1-3,TRBV15,-,-,CATSIDGDTSRNTIYF,TGTGCCACCAGCATAGACGGTGATACCTCTCGGAACACCATATATTTT
TRBJ2-7,TRBV30,-,TRBD2,CAWSPPDSGRSYEQYF,TGTGCCTGGAGTCCCCCGGATAGCGGGAGAAGCTACGAGCAGTACTTC
TRBJ2-4,TRBV30,-,TRBD2,CAWSFPPGLAGTLAKNIQYF,TGTGCCTGGAGTTTTCCCCCGGGACTAGCGGGGACACTAGCCAAAAACATTCAGTACTTC
TRBJ1-1,TRBV11-3,-,-,CASSLGEIQAGRGAFF,TGTGCCAGCAGCTTAGGGGAGATACAGGCAGGTAGAGGAGCTTTCTTT
TRBJ1-2,TRBV25-1,-,-,CASSPSYTGSTYGYTF,TGTGCCAGCAGTCCCTCTTATACGGGGTCTACCTATGGCTACACCTTC
TRBJ1-3,TRBV7-9,few,-,CASLAGNTIYF,TGTGCCAGTTTAGCCGGAAACACCATATATTTT
TRBJ2-5,TRBV13,-,-,CASSEGTRETQYF,TGTGCCAGCAGCGAAGGGACCAGGGAGACCCAGTACTTC
TRBJ1-2,TRBV5-6,-,-,CASSFLQDGYTF,TGTGCCAGCAGCTTTCTACAGGATGGCTACACCTTC
TRBJ2-5,TRBV28,-,TRBD2,CASSRGLAGVGSQETQYF,TGTGCCAGCAGTAGGGGACTAGCGGGAGTAGGGTCCCAAGAGACCCAGTACTTC
TRBJ1-2,TRBV7-9,-,TRBD1,CASSFTGTGGHGYTF,TGTGCCAGCAGCTTCACAGGGACAGGGGGCCATGGCTACACCTTC
TRBJ1-2,TRBV18,many,-,CASSPRLTGDHYGYTF,TGTGCCAGCTCACCAAGGTTGACAGGAGATCACTATGGCTACACCTTC
TRBJ1-5,TRBV7-8,-,-,CASSLGFPLSRNQPQHF,TGTGCCAGCAGCTTAGGGTTTCCGCTAAGTCGCAATCAGCCCCAGCATTTT
TRBJ1-1,TRBV6-5,-,-,CASSYSRESEAFF,TGTGCCAGCAGTTACTCGAGGGAATCCGAAGCTTTCTTT
TRBJ2-1,TRBV29-1,-,-,CSVRSLGTYNEQFF,TGCAGCGTTCGGTCCTTAGGCACCTACAATGAGCAGTTCTTC
TRBJ1-1,TRBV11-3,-,-,CAIRGQQNTEAFF,TGTGCCATCAGGGGACAACAGAACACTGAAGCTTTCTTT
TRBJ2-5,TRBV2,-,TRBD1,CASSGQGSWKTQYF,TGTGCCAGCAGCGGACAGGGAAGTTGGAAGACCCAGTACTTC
TRBJ2-7,TRBV6-5,once,TRBD1,CASSFRDSYSYEQYF,TGTGCCAGCAGTTTCCGGGACAGTTACTCCTACGAGCAGTACTTC
TRBJ2-5,TRBV5-4,-,-,CASSLLPVSPSQYF,TGTGCCAGCAGCTTGCTCCCCGTATCTCCCTCCCAGTACTTC
TRBJ2-1,TRBV11-3,-,TRBD2,CASSPGTSINEQFF,TGTGCCAGCAGCCCAGGGACTAGCATCAATGAGCAGTTCTTC